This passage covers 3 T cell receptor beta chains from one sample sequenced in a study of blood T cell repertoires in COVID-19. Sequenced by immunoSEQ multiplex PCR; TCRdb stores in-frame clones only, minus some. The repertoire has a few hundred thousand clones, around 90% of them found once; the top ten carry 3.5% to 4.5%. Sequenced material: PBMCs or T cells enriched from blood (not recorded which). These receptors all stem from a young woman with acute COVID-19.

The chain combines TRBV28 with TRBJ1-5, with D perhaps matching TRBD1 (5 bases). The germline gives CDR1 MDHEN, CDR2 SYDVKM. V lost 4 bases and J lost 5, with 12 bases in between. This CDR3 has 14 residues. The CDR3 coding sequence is TGTGCCAGCAGTTCCAGCGGGGCAGATCAGCCCCAGCATTTT. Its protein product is CASSSSGADQPQHF. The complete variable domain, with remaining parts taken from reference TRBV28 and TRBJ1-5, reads DVKVTQSSRYLVKRTGEKVFLECVQDMDHENMFWYRQDPGLGLRLIYFSYDVKMKEKGDIPEGYSVSREKKERFSLILESASTNQTSMYLCASSSSGADQPQHFGDGTRLSIL.

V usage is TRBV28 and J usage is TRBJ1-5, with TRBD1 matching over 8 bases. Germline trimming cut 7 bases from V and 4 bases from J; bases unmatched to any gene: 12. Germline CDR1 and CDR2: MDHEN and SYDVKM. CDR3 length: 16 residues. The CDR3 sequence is CASKGVNRGVNQPQHF. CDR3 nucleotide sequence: TGTGCCAGCAAGGGCGTCAACAGGGGGGTAAATCAGCCCCAGCATTTT.

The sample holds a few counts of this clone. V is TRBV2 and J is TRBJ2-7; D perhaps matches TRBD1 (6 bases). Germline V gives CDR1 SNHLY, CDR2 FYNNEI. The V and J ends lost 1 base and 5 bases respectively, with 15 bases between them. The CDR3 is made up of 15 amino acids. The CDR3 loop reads CASSEVDRTTDEQYF. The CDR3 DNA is TGTGCCAGCAGTGAAGTGGACAGAACCACGGACGAGCAGTACTTC.